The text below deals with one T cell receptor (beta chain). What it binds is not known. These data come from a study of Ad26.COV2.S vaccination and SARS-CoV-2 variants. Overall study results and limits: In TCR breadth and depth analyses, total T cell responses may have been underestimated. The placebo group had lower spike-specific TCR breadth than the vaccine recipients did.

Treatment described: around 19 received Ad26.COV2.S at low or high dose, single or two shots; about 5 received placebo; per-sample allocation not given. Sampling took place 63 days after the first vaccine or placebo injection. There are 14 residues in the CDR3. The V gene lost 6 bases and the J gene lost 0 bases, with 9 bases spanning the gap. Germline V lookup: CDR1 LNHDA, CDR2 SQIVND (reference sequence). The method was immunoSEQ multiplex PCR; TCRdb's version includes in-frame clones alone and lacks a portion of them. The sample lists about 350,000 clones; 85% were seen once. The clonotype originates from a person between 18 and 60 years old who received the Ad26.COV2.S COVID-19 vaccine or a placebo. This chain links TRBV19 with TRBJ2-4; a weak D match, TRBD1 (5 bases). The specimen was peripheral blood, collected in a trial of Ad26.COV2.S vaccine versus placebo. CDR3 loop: CASRGHTAKNIQYF. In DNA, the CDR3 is TGTGCCAGTAGGGGGCACACAGCCAAAAACATTCAGTACTTC.